This paragraph reports one T cell receptor (beta chain). What it recognizes is unknown. The sample is drawn from a study of cytomegalovirus exposure and HLA in healthy donors. Broader study findings: Follow-up analysis seemed to connect common viral pathogens with several of the most significant clusters identified. Most TCR sequences showed up rarely, but some public TCRs showed up in many donors. A reported reduction in N-insertions relative to the approximately 640-donor mean was seen in an Asian-associated ancestry cluster in a later analysis.

The PCR had 60 Vbeta and 13 Jbeta primers. Only in-frame clones appear in the TCRdb table, and some are missing; sequencing was by immunoSEQ multiplex PCR. The sample includes roughly 130,000 clones, 55% to 75% of them seen just once. The source of this sequence is a man younger than 40 in good health and CMV-seropositive. Material: PBMCs.

For the CDR3, the DNA is TGCGCCAGCAGCTTGGCTGGGGAGCTGTTTTTT. Protein sequence: CASSLAGELFF. The chain has TRBV5-1 and TRBJ2-2; D is undetermined. The ends were cut back, 0 bases at V and 8 bases at J, with 2 bases in the middle. This CDR3 comprises 11 residues. Germline CDR1 and CDR2: SGHRS and YFSETQ.